These 14 T cell receptor beta chains were sequenced from one sample in a study of cytomegalovirus exposure and HLA in healthy donors. PCR was performed using 60 Vbeta and 13 Jbeta primers. Data came from immunoSEQ multiplex PCR; TCRdb stores just in-frame clones and leaves some out. This sample carries some 150,000 clones, approximately 80% of them seen once, and the ten largest clones take around 10%. Sequencing was performed on PBMCs. These TCRs come from a man aged 50 or older in good health and CMV-seropositive.

The CDR3 reads CASSPHLDRVSYEQYF. CDR3 nucleotide sequence: TGTGCCAGCAGCCCCCACCTGGACAGGGTTTCCTACGAGCAGTACTTC. The chain carries TRBV7-9 and TRBJ2-7, with 8 positions matching TRBD1. Trimming took 5 bases from V and 1 from J; bases not matched to a gene: 10. This CDR3 contains 16 residues. Germline CDR1 is SEHNR and CDR2 is FQNEAQ (reference sequence).

This clone was seen only a few times. The chain joins TRBV18 to TRBJ2-7, with TRBD1 identical over 7 bases. V lost 0 bases to trimming and J lost 3 bases; unmatched junction nucleotides: 8. The V gene's germline CDR1 is KGHSH and CDR2 LQKENI. The CDR3 is 16 amino acids. CDR3 nucleotide sequence: TGTGCCAGCTCACCACCGAACAGGGGCACAAACTACGAGCAGTACTTC. It codes for CASSPPNRGTNYEQYF. Full variable domain (rest looked up from reference TRBV18 and TRBJ2-7): NAGVMQNPRHLVRRRGQEARLRCSPMKGHSHVYWYRQLPEEGLKFMVYLQKENIIDESGMPKERFSAEFPKEGPSILRIQQVVRGDSAAYFCASSPPNRGTNYEQYFGPGTRLTVT.

J is TRBJ1-2 and V is TRBV15; 8 bases map to TRBD1. The CDR3 loop spans 20 amino acids. V was pared by 5 bases and J by 0 bases, with 20 bases of the junction left unmatched. Looked up from germline, CDR1 is LNHNV and CDR2 is YYDKDF (reference sequence). The CDR3 protein is CATSPRLGLVETGANYGYTF. For the CDR3, the DNA is TGTGCCACCAGCCCCCGCCTGGGGTTGGTAGAGACAGGGGCTAACTATGGCTACACCTTC.

The chain joins TRBV2 to TRBJ2-7; D is possibly TRBD2 (7 bases). V lost 6 bases to trimming and J lost 2 bases, with 14 bases between them. Germline lookup yields CDR1 SNHLY and CDR2 FYNNEI. The CDR3 consists of 14 residues. The CDR3 DNA follows: TGTGCCAGCAGAGACAGAGGGGGGGCCTACGAGCAGTACTTC. Protein sequence: CASRDRGGAYEQYF.

The chain is built from TRBV5-4 and TRBJ2-5; 8 bases match TRBD2. The CDR3 length is 15 residues. The trim removed 0 bases at V and 5 bases at J, leaving 6 bases unmatched. Germline CDR1 reads SGHNT; CDR2 reads YYREEE (reference sequence). The CDR3 region is CASSLVPGGYETQYF. The DNA for the CDR3 is TGTGCCAGCAGCTTGGTTCCGGGAGGGTATGAGACCCAGTACTTC.

The chain links TRBV2 to TRBJ2-7; D is ambiguous. The germline V gene encodes CDR1 SNHLY and CDR2 FYNNEI. This CDR3 is built from 13 residues. V was clipped by 4 bases and J by 3 bases, with 10 bases between them. The CDR3 loop reads CASSASLYYEQYF. The CDR3 bases are TGTGCCAGCAGTGCGAGCCTTTACTACGAGCAGTACTTC.

This clone was seen only a few times. The gene calls are TRBV19 and TRBJ2-5, with TRBD1 identical over 10 bases. CDR3 length: 14 amino acids. With 6 bases clipped from V and 5 bases from J, the junction kept 6 bases outside the gene matches. Germline V CDR1 and CDR2: LNHDA, SQIVND (reference sequence). CDR3 coding DNA: TGTGCCAGTAGGGGACAGGGGCGAGGTGAGACCCAGTACTTC. It specifies CASRGQGRGETQYF.

This clone was found once. The CDR3 DNA sequence: TGTGCCACCAGCAGGGAGAGGGCTAGCGGCTACAATGAGCAGTTCTTC. It translates to CATSRERASGYNEQFF. The genes are TRBV15 and TRBJ2-1, with TRBD2 matching 7 bases. This CDR3 is built from 16 residues. V lost 3 bases, J lost 3 bases, and 8 bases stayed unmatched. Per the germline V gene, CDR1 is LNHNV and CDR2 is YYDKDF (reference sequence).

The genes are TRBV6-5 and TRBJ2-7; TRBD1 might be the D (5 bases). V was shortened by 1 base and J by 2 bases, with 12 bases between the two germline ends. This CDR3 has 15 residues. The germline V gene has CDR1 MNHEY and CDR2 SVGAGI. CDR3 amino acids: CASSYWEQATYEQYF. The CDR3 coding sequence is TGTGCCAGCAGTTACTGGGAACAGGCCACCTACGAGCAGTACTTC.

The chain recombines TRBV4-3 with TRBJ1-2; no clear D. V lost 4 bases to trimming and J lost 8 bases, with 11 bases between them. The CDR3 runs to 12 residues. Germline CDR1 is LGHNA and CDR2 is YSLEER. CDR3 loop: CASSPRTGGYTF. Here the CDR3 DNA reads TGCGCCAGCAGCCCCCGTACGGGAGGCTACACCTTC.

The chain recombines TRBV27 with TRBJ1-2; 7 bases align to TRBD1. The germline CDR1 and CDR2 sequences are MNHEY and SMNVEV (reference sequence). The CDR3 has 17 residues. With 0 bases clipped from V and 4 bases from J, the junction kept 11 bases outside the gene matches. The CDR3 spells CASSLSTMTGQSYGYTF. The CDR3 DNA is TGTGCCAGCAGTTTATCGACCATGACGGGACAGAGCTATGGCTACACCTTC.

V and J are TRBV27 and TRBJ1-5; D unresolved. The V end was cut by 6 bases, the J end by 3 bases, with 12 bases between. The germline V gene encodes CDR1 MNHEY and CDR2 SMNVEV (reference sequence). This CDR3 is 14 amino acids long. CDR3 loop: CASSSPGFNQPQHF. The CDR3 DNA follows: TGTGCCAGCAGCTCCCCGGGATTCAATCAGCCCCAGCATTTT.

CDR3 DNA: TGTGCCAGCAGCTTAGCGCTCCGGCTAGGCACAGATACGCAGTATTTT. This codes for CASSLALRLGTDTQYF. The J gene is TRBJ2-3, the V gene TRBV7-6; D is ambiguous. Between the trimmed V and J ends, which lost 0 bases and 1 base, there was a span of 11 bases. Per the germline V gene, CDR1 is SGHVS and CDR2 is FNYEAQ. There are 16 residues in the CDR3.

The chain couples TRBV19 to TRBJ1-5, with no clear D. Looked up from germline, CDR1 is LNHDA and CDR2 is SQIVND (reference sequence). V lost 4 bases, J lost 5 bases, and 9 bases lay in between. The CDR3 is 13 residues long. The CDR3 sequence: CASSRSVDQPQHF. CDR3 DNA: TGTGCCAGTAGTAGATCGGTCGATCAGCCCCAGCATTTT.